The clone carrying this T cell receptor (beta chain) was picked up one time. Authors' analysis steps: Amplifying reference gene primers gave estimates of nucleated cell counts. Generated by immunoSEQ multiplex PCR, the TCRdb table keeps only in-frame clones and is missing some. V, J and clone size are taken as reported in that table, and D and trimming were inferred from the DNA itself. Among 130,000 or so clones, around four fifths were seen once, and the ten largest hold 25%. This entry is derived from a study of blood T cell repertoires in COVID-19. Study as a whole: COVID-19 samples collected from the United States, Italy and Spain covered acute and convalescent phases. The cDNA or gDNA used as material had been derived from T cells, B-cell-depleted T cells, or PBMCs.

This CDR3 has 16 residues. CDR1 is MDHEN and CDR2 is SYDVKM in the germline V gene. V was clipped by 5 bases and J by 0 bases, with 14 bases between them. The material sequenced was peripheral blood. The chain combines TRBV28 with TRBJ2-1; D perhaps matches TRBD2 (5 bases). The origin of this receptor is a human donor in a cohort sampled during active COVID-19. CDR3 sequence reads: CASSGSEASSYNEQFF. The CDR3, as DNA: TGTGCCAGCAGTGGGAGTGAGGCGAGCTCCTACAATGAGCAGTTCTTC.